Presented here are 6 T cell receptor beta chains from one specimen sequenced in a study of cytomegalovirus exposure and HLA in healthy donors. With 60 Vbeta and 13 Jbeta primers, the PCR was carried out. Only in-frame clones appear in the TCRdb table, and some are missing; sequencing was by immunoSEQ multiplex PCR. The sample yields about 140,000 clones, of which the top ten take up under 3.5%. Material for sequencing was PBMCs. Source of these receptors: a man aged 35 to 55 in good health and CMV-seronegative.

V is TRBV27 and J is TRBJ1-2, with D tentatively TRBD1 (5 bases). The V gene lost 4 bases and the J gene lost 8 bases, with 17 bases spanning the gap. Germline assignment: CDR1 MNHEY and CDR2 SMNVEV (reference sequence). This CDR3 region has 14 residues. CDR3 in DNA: TGTGCCAGCAGTTCAAAAACAGGCTACGAGGGCTACACCTTC. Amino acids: CASSSKTGYEGYTF.

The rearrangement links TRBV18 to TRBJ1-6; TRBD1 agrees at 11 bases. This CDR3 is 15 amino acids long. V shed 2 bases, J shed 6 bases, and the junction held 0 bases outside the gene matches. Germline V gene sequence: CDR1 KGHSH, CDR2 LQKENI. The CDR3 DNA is TGTGCCAGCTCACCAGGACAGGGGGCTAATTCACCCCTCCACTTT. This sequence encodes CASSPGQGANSPLHF. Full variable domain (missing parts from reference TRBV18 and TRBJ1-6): NAGVMQNPRHLVRRRGQEARLRCSPMKGHSHVYWYRQLPEEGLKFMVYLQKENIIDESGMPKERFSAEFPKEGPSILRIQQVVRGDSAAYFCASSPGQGANSPLHFGNGTRLTVT.

CDR3 protein: CASSQVKTGTEAFF. In DNA form, the CDR3 reads TGCGCCAGCAGCCAAGTTAAGACAGGTACCGAAGCTTTCTTT. This chain joins TRBV4-3 and TRBJ1-1; the D gene is possibly TRBD1 (6 bases). This CDR3 is built from 14 residues. The germline V and J ends were trimmed by 1 base and 8 bases, with 14 bases remaining between them. Germline CDR1 LGHNA, CDR2 YSLEER.

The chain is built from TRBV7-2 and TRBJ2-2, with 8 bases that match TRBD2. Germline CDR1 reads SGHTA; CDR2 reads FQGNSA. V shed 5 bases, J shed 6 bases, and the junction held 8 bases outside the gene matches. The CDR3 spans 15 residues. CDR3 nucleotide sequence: TGTGCCAGCAGCCCCGGGACTAGACGCTCCGGGGAGCTGTTTTTT. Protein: CASSPGTRRSGELFF.

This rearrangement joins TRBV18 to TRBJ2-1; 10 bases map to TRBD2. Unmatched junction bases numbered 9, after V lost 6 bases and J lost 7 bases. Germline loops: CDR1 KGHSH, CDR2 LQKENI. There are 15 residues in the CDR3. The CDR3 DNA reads TGTGCCAGCTCGCCGACTAGCGGGCCTGGGAATGAGCAGTTCTTC. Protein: CASSPTSGPGNEQFF.

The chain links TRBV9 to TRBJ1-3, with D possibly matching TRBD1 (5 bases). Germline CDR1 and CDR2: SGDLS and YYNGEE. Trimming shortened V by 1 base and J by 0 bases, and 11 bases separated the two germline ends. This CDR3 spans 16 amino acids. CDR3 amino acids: CASSVSEGSSGNTIYF. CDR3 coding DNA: TGTGCCAGCAGCGTATCGGAGGGGAGCTCTGGAAACACCATATATTTT.